These 30 T cell receptor beta chains were sequenced from one sample in a study of blood T cells in healthy people across ages. For the second PCR, which ran for roughly 6 to 11 cycles, a sample-barcoded 5' primer and a J-beta primer mix were used. TCRdb recomputed calls from the 5' RACE reads with MiXCR, one row per CDR3 protein. The table includes 1,800,000 or so distinct CDR3 sequences, more than 35% detected once. Sample: blood. Source of these receptors: a human donor in good health.

This clonotype came up once. At one end, the junction sequence differs from germline, possibly due to a read error. This chain connects TRBV7-2 to TRBJ2-7, with D possibly called TRBD1 or TRBD2 (5 bases each). The CDR3 runs to 14 residues. Germline V gene lookup returns CDR1 SGHTA and CDR2 FQGNSA. This CDR3 reads CVSSFRDASYEQYF. For the CDR3, the DNA is TGTGTCAGCAGCTTCCGGGACGCATCCTACGAGCAGTACTTC.

V is TRBV4-3 and J is TRBJ1-2; no clear D gene. The CDR3 is made up of 16 amino acids. V was pared by 4 bases and J by 8 bases, with 23 bases between. Germline-derived CDR1 and CDR2 are LGHNA and YSLEER. CDR3 bases: TGCGCCAGCAGCCTGTTTGGGAGATCGGATGTAGGCGGCTACACCTTC. Protein product: CASSLFGRSDVGGYTF.

The rearrangement uses TRBV19 and TRBJ1-5; possible D gene TRBD1, 5 bases. V lost 5 bases to trimming and J lost 3 bases, with 17 bases between them. Germline V gene sequence: CDR1 LNHDA, CDR2 SQIVND (reference sequence). This CDR3 is 16 amino acids long. The DNA of the CDR3 is TGTGCCAGTAGTTCCTCGGACATCCCAACCAATCAGCCCCAGCATTTT. Amino acid sequence: CASSSSDIPTNQPQHF.

The chain couples TRBV4-3 to TRBJ2-7; no clear D gene. Deletions cut 1 base from V and 5 bases from J, with 21 bases between. The CDR3 contains 17 residues. CDR1 is LGHNA, CDR2 YSLEER, per germline. For the CDR3, the DNA is TGCGCCAGCAGCCAAGCCCTCAGCGACCAGGTATTCAACGAGCAGTACTTC. This sequence encodes CASSQALSDQVFNEQYF.

The chain couples TRBV5-1 to TRBJ2-4; 11 nucleotides line up with TRBD2. The better agreement between TRBJ2-7 and the DNA end casts doubt on the J call. This CDR3 has 16 amino acids. Germline V gene lookup returns CDR1 SGHRS and CDR2 YFSETQ. The CDR3 DNA reads TGCGCCAGCAGCTTTGATCCCACTAGCGGGGGTTACGAGCAGTACTTC. This gives the protein CASSFDPTSGGYEQYF.

In this sample, this clonotype turned up a few times. V gene TRBV7-2 combines with J gene TRBJ2-4; 8 bases fit TRBD1. Germline-derived CDR1 and CDR2 are SGHTA and FQGNSA. The junction had 8 bases not matched to a gene; V was cut back by 1 base and J by 6 bases. This CDR3 comprises 16 residues. For the CDR3, the DNA is TGTGCCAGCAGCTTAGGACAGGGGATCTCGATAAACATTCAGTACTTC. This sequence encodes CASSLGQGISINIQYF. Looking up the rest from reference TRBV7-2 and TRBJ2-4 gives the full variable domain: GAGVSQSPSNKVTEKGKDVELRCDPISGHTALYWYRQSLGQGLEFLIYFQGNSAPDKSGLPSDRFSAERTGGSVSTLTIQRTQQEDSAVYLCASSLGQGISINIQYFGAGTRLSVL.

As regards this clonotype: Germline and junction disagree at one end, which may indicate a read error. The chain links TRBV5-1 to TRBJ2-7; unclear D gene. The germline gives CDR1 SGHRS, CDR2 YFSETQ. The CDR3 totals 14 residues. The CDR3 nucleotides read TGCGTCAGCAGCTTGGCAGGTAGAAGCTACGAGCAGTACTTC. Its protein is CVSSLAGRSYEQYF.

This chain links TRBV6-6 with TRBJ2-3; TRBD2 matches at 9 bases. The germline V gene has CDR1 MNHNY and CDR2 SVGAGI (reference sequence). The CDR3 extends over 16 amino acids. Germline trimming cut 0 bases from V and 2 bases from J; bases unmatched to any gene: 3. This CDR3 reads CASSYSSGGHTDTQYF. The CDR3, as DNA: TGTGCCAGCAGTTACTCTAGCGGGGGCCACACAGATACGCAGTATTTT.

The sample holds a few counts of this clonotype. The chain has TRBV6-2 or TRBV6-3 and TRBJ2-7; 7 bases map to TRBD1. Germline V CDR1 and CDR2: MNHEY, SVGEGT. Germline trimming cut 2 bases from V and 3 bases from J; bases unmatched to any gene: 1. The CDR3 is 13 residues long. CDR3 region: CASSYDRVYEQYF. CDR3 coding DNA: TGTGCCAGCAGTTACGACAGGGTCTACGAGCAGTACTTC.

This clonotype was recorded a few times. CDR3: CASSQESLAGAPYEQYF. Written as DNA, the CDR3 is TGTGCCAGCAGCCAAGAGAGTCTAGCGGGGGCCCCCTACGAGCAGTACTTC. The genes are TRBV4-2 and TRBJ2-7; 10 bases fit TRBD2. Germline V gene data show CDR1 as LGHNA and CDR2 as YNFKEQ. The CDR3 consists of 17 residues. J was trimmed by 2 bases and V by 0 bases; bases with no gene match: 7.

The V call is TRBV6-5, the J call TRBJ1-1; TRBD1 agrees at 7 bases. The germline V gene has CDR1 MNHEY and CDR2 SVGAGI. This CDR3 spans 16 amino acids. The V segment lost 5 bases and the J segment 3 bases; nucleotides outside the gene matches: 12. The chain's CDR3 is CASSPVQGEVDTEAFF. CDR3 nucleotides: TGTGCCAGCAGTCCGGTCCAGGGGGAAGTAGACACTGAAGCTTTCTTT.

This clonotype was found a few times. V gene TRBV6-1 combines with J gene TRBJ2-3, with D tentatively TRBD2 (5 bases). Germline V gives CDR1 MNHNS, CDR2 SASEGT. The CDR3 totals 14 residues. V shed 10 bases and J shed 0 bases, with 14 bases lying between them. Written as DNA, the CDR3 is TGTGCCACTTCTACGGGGTATAGCACAGATACGCAGTATTTT. It translates to CATSTGYSTDTQYF.

This clonotype has a handful of counts. The V call is TRBV6-1, the J call TRBJ1-5, with unresolved D. Deletions cut 7 bases from V and 8 bases from J, with 12 bases between. The CDR3 is made up of 12 amino acids. Germline loops: CDR1 MNHNS, CDR2 SASEGT. The CDR3 coding sequence is TGTGCCAGCAATGCCGGGAGAGAGCCCCAGCATTTT. Encoded protein: CASNAGREPQHF.

V gene TRBV12-3 or TRBV12-4 combines with J gene TRBJ2-1, with D perhaps matching TRBD1 or TRBD2 (5 bases each). This CDR3 has 15 residues. The V and J ends lost 5 bases and 8 bases respectively, with 19 bases between them. In DNA, the CDR3 is TGTGCCAGCAGTCCAGAGGGGTATAGACTCCATGAGCAGTTCTTC. It specifies CASSPEGYRLHEQFF.

CDR3: CASSLEVQGASYEQYF. The CDR3 coding sequence is TGTGCCAGCAGCTTAGAAGTCCAGGGTGCCTCCTACGAGCAGTACTTC. The J gene is TRBJ2-7, the V gene TRBV7-2; weak D call: TRBD1 (5 bases). Per the germline V gene, CDR1 is SGHTA and CDR2 is FQGNSA. V was shortened by 1 base and J by 0 bases, with 13 bases between the two germline ends. The CDR3 sequence is 16 residues long.

This clonotype was recorded a few times. This chain connects TRBV20-1 to TRBJ2-7; D remains ambiguous. The CDR3 covers 14 residues. V lost 1 base, J lost 5 bases, and 15 bases lay in between. Germline CDR1 reads DFQATT; CDR2 reads SNEGSKA (reference sequence). The CDR3 DNA is TGCAGTGCTAGAGTTCTAGGCGTTTTCCACGAGCAGTACTTC. Protein: CSARVLGVFHEQYF.

This clonotype was seen a few times. This chain uses TRBV7-2 with TRBJ2-5; 9 nucleotides align to TRBD2. V dropped 4 bases and J dropped 4; count of bases not matched to a gene: 1. This CDR3 contains 13 residues. Per the germline V gene, CDR1 is SGHTA and CDR2 is FQGNSA. CDR3 residues: CASSWGLAETQYF. In DNA, the CDR3 is TGTGCCAGCAGCTGGGGACTAGCAGAGACCCAGTACTTC.

This clonotype was recorded a few times. This chain links TRBV7-9 with TRBJ1-2; the D gene is possibly TRBD1 (5 bases). This CDR3 contains 15 residues. The V end was cut by 1 base, the J end by 3 bases, with 12 bases between. CDR1 and CDR2 from the germline V gene are SEHNR and FQNEAQ (reference sequence). The DNA of the CDR3 is TGTGCCAGCAGCTTAGTTGCAGGAGGGGACTATGGCTACACCTTC. As protein: CASSLVAGGDYGYTF.

The chain uses TRBV7-9 and TRBJ1-2, with unresolved D. The CDR3 spans 16 residues. The germline V and J ends were trimmed by 5 bases and 5 bases, with 21 bases remaining between them. CDR1 is SEHNR and CDR2 is FQNEAQ in the germline V gene (reference sequence). CDR3 coding DNA: TGTGCCAGCAGCCCCGGTGGGGTTTGGATGTTTTATGGCTACACCTTC. Translation: CASSPGGVWMFYGYTF.

The chain couples TRBV29-1 to TRBJ1-1, with D hard to call. The germline CDR1 and CDR2 sequences are SQVTM and ANQGSEA. V shed 6 bases and J shed 1 base, with 12 bases lying between them. This CDR3 region has 13 residues. CDR3 amino acids: CSVHSLTNTEAFF. As DNA, the CDR3 is TGCAGCGTCCATTCATTGACGAACACTGAAGCTTTCTTT.

This clonotype was seen a handful of times. V and J are TRBV28 and TRBJ2-3; possibly TRBD1 for D (6 bases). Trimming pared 3 bases from V and 5 bases from J, leaving 27 bases between. The CDR3 is made up of 19 amino acids. From germline, CDR1 is MDHEN and CDR2 SYDVKM. The CDR3, as DNA: TGTGCCAGCAGTTTCCTATACAGGGATCCCCTAGAACGGGGAGATACGCAGTATTTT. Translation: CASSFLYRDPLERGDTQYF. Full variable domain (rest looked up from reference TRBV28 and TRBJ2-3): DVKVTQSSRYLVKRTGEKVFLECVQDMDHENMFWYRQDPGLGLRLIYFSYDVKMKEKGDIPEGYSVSREKKERFSLILESASTNQTSMYLCASSFLYRDPLERGDTQYFGPGTRLTVL.

This clonotype was seen a few times. The rearrangement links TRBV20-1 to TRBJ1-1, with D hard to call. Trimming left V 5 bases short and J 8 bases short, with 12 bases between. Germline V gene lookup returns CDR1 DFQATT and CDR2 SNEGSKA (reference sequence). This CDR3 is built from 11 residues. CDR3 residues: CSAWARAEAFF. The CDR3 DNA follows: TGCAGTGCTTGGGCTAGGGCCGAAGCTTTCTTT.

V gene TRBV7-9 combines with J gene TRBJ1-2; the D gene is possibly TRBD1 (6 bases). CDR1 and CDR2 from the germline V gene are SEHNR and FQNEAQ (reference sequence). Trimming removed 5 bases at V and 6 bases at J, with 16 bases between. The CDR3 extends over 14 amino acids. The CDR3 loop is CASSEQTGSDGYTF. The DNA for the CDR3 is TGTGCCAGCAGCGAACAGACAGGTTCGGATGGCTACACCTTC.

Ten or more counts support this clonotype. The J gene is TRBJ1-1, the V gene TRBV6-5; the D gene is possibly TRBD1 (5 bases). This CDR3 region has 13 residues. V was shortened by 0 bases and J by 4 bases, with 6 bases between the two germline ends. Germline loops: CDR1 MNHEY, CDR2 SVGAGI. CDR3 DNA sequence: TGTGCCAGCAGTTACTCGGGGGGCACTGAAGCTTTCTTT. It encodes CASSYSGGTEAFF.

This clonotype was counted between two and nine times. This CDR3 is CASSPSGYTGELFF. CDR3 nucleotides: TGCGCCAGCAGCCCATCAGGGTACACCGGGGAGCTGTTTTTT. This chain connects TRBV5-1 to TRBJ2-2; tentatively, D is TRBD1 (5 bases). With 4 bases removed from V and 3 bases from J, the gap between germline ends came to 10 bases. The CDR3 is made up of 14 amino acids. Germline assignment: CDR1 SGHRS and CDR2 YFSETQ.

This clonotype was counted between two and nine times. The chain joins TRBV7-2 to TRBJ1-2; 8 bases line up with TRBD1. The germline gives CDR1 SGHTA, CDR2 FQGNSA. The CDR3 is 15 amino acids. V trimming: 1 base; J trimming: 8 bases; junction bases outside the gene matches: 9. The CDR3 DNA follows: TGTGCCAGCAGCTTAGAGGGCAGGGGGCTGGGGGGCTACACCTTC. It translates to CASSLEGRGLGGYTF.

This clonotype has more than one count but fewer than ten. The J gene is TRBJ1-4, the V gene TRBV7-2, with TRBD1 identical over 8 bases. The germline V gene encodes CDR1 SGHTA and CDR2 FQGNSA. This CDR3 has 15 amino acids. V lost 6 bases, J lost 5 bases, and 8 bases stayed unmatched. As DNA, the CDR3 is TGTGCCAGCAGTTCCTCCGGACAGGGCAATGAAAAACTGTTTTTT. It codes for CASSSSGQGNEKLFF.

The chain couples TRBV29-1 to TRBJ2-1, with D tentatively TRBD2 (7 bases). V dropped 4 bases and J dropped 8 bases, with 12 bases sitting between them. Germline CDR1 reads SQVTM; CDR2 reads ANQGSEA. The CDR3 contains 12 residues. For the CDR3, the DNA is TGCAGCGTTGGAGGGGGGGAGGATGAGCAGTTCTTC. Its translation is CSVGGGEDEQFF.

The chain recombines TRBV20-1 with TRBJ2-7; D is possibly TRBD2 (6 bases). The CDR3 has 15 amino acids. V was shortened by 0 bases and J by 3 bases, with 15 bases between the two germline ends. Per germline, CDR1 DFQATT and CDR2 SNEGSKA (reference sequence). CDR3 DNA sequence: TGCAGTGCTAGAGATCTGCGGGACCAATTCTACGAGCAGTACTTC. Its translation is CSARDLRDQFYEQYF.

The V call is TRBV7-3, the J call TRBJ2-3, with 9 nucleotides matching TRBD2. CDR1 is SGHTA and CDR2 is FQGTGA in the germline V gene. The CDR3 contains 15 residues. Trimming cost V 4 bases and J 4 bases; bases outside gene matches: 6. The CDR3: CASSSAGGPADTQYF. The CDR3, as DNA: TGTGCCAGCAGCTCTGCGGGGGGGCCAGCAGATACGCAGTATTTT.